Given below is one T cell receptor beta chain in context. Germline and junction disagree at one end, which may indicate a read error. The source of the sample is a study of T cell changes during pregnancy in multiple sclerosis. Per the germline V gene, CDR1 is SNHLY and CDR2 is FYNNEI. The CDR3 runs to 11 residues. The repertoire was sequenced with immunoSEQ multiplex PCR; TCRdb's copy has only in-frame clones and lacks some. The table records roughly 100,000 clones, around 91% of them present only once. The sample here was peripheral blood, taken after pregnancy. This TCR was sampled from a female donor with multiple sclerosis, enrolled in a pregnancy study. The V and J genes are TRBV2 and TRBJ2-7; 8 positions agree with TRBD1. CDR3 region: CASGTGTGLVF. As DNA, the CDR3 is TGTGCCAGCGGAACCGGGACAGGTTTAGTTTTC.